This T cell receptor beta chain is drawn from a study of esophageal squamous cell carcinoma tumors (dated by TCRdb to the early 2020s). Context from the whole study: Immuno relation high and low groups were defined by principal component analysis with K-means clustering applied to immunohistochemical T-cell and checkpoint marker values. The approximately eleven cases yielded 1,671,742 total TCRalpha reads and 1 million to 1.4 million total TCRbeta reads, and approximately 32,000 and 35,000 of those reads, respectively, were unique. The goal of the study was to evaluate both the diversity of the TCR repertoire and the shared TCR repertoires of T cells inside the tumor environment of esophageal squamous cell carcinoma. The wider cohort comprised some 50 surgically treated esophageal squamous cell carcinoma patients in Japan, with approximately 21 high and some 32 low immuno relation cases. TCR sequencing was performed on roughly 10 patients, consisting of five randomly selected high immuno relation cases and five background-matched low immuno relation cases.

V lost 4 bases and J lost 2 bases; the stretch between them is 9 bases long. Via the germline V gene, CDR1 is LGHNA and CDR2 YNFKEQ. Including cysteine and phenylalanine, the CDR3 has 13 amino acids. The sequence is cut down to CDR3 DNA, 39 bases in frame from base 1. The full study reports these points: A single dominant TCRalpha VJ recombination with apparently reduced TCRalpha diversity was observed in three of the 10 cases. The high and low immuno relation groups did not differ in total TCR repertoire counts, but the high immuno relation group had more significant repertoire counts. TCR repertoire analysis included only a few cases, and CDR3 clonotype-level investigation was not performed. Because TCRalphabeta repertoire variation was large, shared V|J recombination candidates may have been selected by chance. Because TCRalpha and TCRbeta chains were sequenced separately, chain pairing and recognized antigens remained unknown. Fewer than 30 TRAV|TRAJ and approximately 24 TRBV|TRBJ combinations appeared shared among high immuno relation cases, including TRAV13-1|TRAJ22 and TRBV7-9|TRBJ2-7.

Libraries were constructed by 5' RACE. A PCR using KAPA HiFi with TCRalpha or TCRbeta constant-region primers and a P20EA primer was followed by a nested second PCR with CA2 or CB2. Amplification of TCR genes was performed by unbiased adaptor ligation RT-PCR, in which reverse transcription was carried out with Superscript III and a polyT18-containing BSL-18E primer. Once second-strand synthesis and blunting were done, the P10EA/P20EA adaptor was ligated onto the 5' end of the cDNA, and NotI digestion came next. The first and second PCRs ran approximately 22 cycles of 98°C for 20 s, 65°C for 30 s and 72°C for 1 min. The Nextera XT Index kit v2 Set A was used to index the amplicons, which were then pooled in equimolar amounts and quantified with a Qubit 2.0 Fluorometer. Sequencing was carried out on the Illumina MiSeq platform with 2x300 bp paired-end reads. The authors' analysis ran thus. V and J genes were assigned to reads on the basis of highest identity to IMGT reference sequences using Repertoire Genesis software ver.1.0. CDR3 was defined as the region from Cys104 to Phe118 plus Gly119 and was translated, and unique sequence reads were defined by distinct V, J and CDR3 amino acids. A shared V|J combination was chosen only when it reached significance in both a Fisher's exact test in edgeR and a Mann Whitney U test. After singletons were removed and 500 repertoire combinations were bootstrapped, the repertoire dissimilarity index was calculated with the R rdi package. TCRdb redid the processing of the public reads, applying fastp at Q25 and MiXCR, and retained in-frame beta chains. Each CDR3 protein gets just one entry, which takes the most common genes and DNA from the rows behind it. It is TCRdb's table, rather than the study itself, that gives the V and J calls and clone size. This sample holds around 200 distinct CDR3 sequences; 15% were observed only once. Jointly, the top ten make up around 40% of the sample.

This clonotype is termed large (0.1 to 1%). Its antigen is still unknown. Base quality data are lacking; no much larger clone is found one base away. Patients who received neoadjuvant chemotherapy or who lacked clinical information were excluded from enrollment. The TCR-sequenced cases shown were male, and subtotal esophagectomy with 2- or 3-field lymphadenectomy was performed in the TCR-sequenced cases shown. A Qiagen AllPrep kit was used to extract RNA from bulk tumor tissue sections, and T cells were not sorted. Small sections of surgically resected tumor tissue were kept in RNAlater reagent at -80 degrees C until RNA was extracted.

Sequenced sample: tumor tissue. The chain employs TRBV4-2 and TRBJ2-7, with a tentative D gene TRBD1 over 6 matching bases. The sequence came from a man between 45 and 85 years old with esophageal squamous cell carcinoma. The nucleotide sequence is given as TGTGCCAGCAGCCGGGACACTGCCTACGAGCAGTACTTC. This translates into CASSRDTAYEQYF.